This paragraph covers one TCR beta chain sequence. This CDR3 region has 14 residues. Trimming shortened V by 2 bases and J by 5 bases, and 12 bases separated the two germline ends. Germline V gene data show CDR1 as SGHTA and CDR2 as FQGNSA. The data were produced by immunoSEQ multiplex PCR, yet TCRdb's version contains in-frame clones alone and is incomplete. The table has fewer than 95,000 clones, roughly 93% seen once. The sample is drawn from a study of T cell changes during pregnancy in multiple sclerosis. This chain links TRBV7-2 with TRBJ1-1; D is undetermined. This TCR was recovered from a female donor with multiple sclerosis, enrolled in a pregnancy study. This material consisted of peripheral blood, taken in the first trimester of pregnancy. CDR3 sequence reads: CASSLSGSRTEAFF. DNA for the CDR3: TGTGCCAGCAGCTTATCGGGGTCGAGGACTGAAGCTTTCTTT.